This is a list of T cell receptor beta chains from one sample in a study of cytomegalovirus exposure and HLA in healthy donors. This table comes from immunoSEQ multiplex PCR, and its TCRdb copy is limited to in-frame clones, with some not included. The sample shows a few hundred thousand clones, roughly 81% of them seen only once. The specimen was PBMCs. The source is a woman in her 40s in good health and CMV-seropositive. CDR3s include the opening cysteine and the closing phenylalanine or tryptophan. A D gene is named only where the DNA matches it firmly. The listing skips clone size in some rows; elsewhere it reads once, few, many or a size class.

J gene	D gene	clone size	V gene	CDR3 protein	CDR3 DNA
TRBJ2-5	-	few	TRBV28	CASGAPNQETQYF	TGTGCCAGCGGGGCCCCAAACCAAGAGACCCAGTACTTC
TRBJ2-1	-	once	TRBV28	CASLRLDYNEQFF	TGTGCCAGCCTTCGGTTAGATTACAATGAGCAGTTCTTC
TRBJ2-1	-	-	TRBV29-1	CSIGEGGNEQFF	TGCAGCATCGGCGAGGGCGGCAATGAGCAGTTCTTC
TRBJ1-6	-	once	TRBV19	CASSIEGLEISLSPLHF	TGTGCCAGTAGTATAGAAGGACTGGAAATATCACTTTCACCCCTCCACTTT
TRBJ2-7	TRBD2	-	TRBV6-1	CASSAWTSGTYEQYF	TGTGCCAGCAGTGCCTGGACTAGCGGTACCTACGAGCAGTACTTC
TRBJ2-5	TRBD2	-	TRBV27	CASRRAGDGETQYF	TGTGCCAGCAGACGAGCGGGAGACGGAGAGACCCAGTACTTC
TRBJ1-1	-	-	TRBV30	CAWSVQATSATFF	TGTGCCTGGAGTGTACAGGCTACGAGCGCGACTTTCTTT
TRBJ1-4	-	-	TRBV27	CASSFGATNEKLFF	TGTGCCAGCAGTTTCGGGGCAACTAATGAAAAACTGTTTTTT
TRBJ2-3	TRBD1	once	TRBV27	CASSLRDRGGTDTQYF	TGTGCCAGCAGCCTCCGGGACAGGGGAGGCACAGATACGCAGTATTTT
TRBJ2-3	TRBD2	-	TRBV28	CASSMGLAGASDTQYF	TGTGCCAGCAGTATGGGACTAGCGGGAGCCTCTGATACGCAGTATTTT
TRBJ2-7	TRBD1	-	TRBV10-3	CAISDSSGQGIYEQYF	TGTGCCATCAGTGATTCCTCGGGACAGGGGATCTACGAGCAGTACTTC
TRBJ2-3	-	-	TRBV7-9	CASSLATDTQYF	TGTGCCAGCAGCTTGGCCACAGATACGCAGTATTTT
TRBJ2-7	-	-	TRBV7-7	CASSPPFTGWDEQYF	TGTGCCAGCAGCCCCCCTTTTACAGGTTGGGACGAGCAGTACTTC
TRBJ2-1	TRBD2	-	TRBV2	CASSDAMSGRAGSYNEQFF	TGTGCCAGCAGTGATGCGATGAGCGGGAGGGCTGGCTCCTACAATGAGCAGTTCTTC
TRBJ2-2	TRBD2	-	TRBV10-2	CASRLAGLGTGELFF	TGCGCCAGCAGGCTAGCGGGACTCGGCACCGGGGAGCTGTTTTTT
TRBJ2-5	TRBD1	-	TRBV4-3	CASSQGTGLETQYF	TGCGCCAGCAGCCAGGGGACAGGGTTAGAGACCCAGTACTTC
TRBJ2-2	TRBD2	-	TRBV27	CASSLAEPTGELFF	TGTGCCAGCAGTCTAGCGGAACCGACCGGGGAGCTGTTTTTT
TRBJ2-7	-	-	TRBV21-1	CASSPFSSLDSISYEQYF	TGTGCCAGCAGCCCCTTTTCGAGTCTGGACAGTATCTCCTACGAGCAGTACTTC
TRBJ1-5	-	-	TRBV7-2	CASSLVDSYNQPQHF	TGTGCCAGCAGCTTAGTAGACAGCTACAATCAGCCCCAACATTTT
TRBJ1-1	-	-	TRBV19	CASSSTVNTEAFF	TGTGCCAGTAGCTCGACAGTGAACACTGAAGCTTTCTTT
TRBJ1-1	-	-	TRBV7-2	CASSPQGAGEAFF	TGTGCCAGCAGCCCGCAAGGGGCAGGGGAAGCTTTCTTT
TRBJ1-2	TRBD1	-	TRBV7-9	CASSSGTVFMDGYTF	TGTGCCAGCAGCTCAGGGACAGTTTTTATGGATGGCTACACCTTC
TRBJ2-5	TRBD1	-	TRBV6-5	CASSTGTGKETQYF	TGTGCCAGCAGTACAGGGACAGGGAAAGAGACCCAGTACTTC
TRBJ2-5	TRBD1	-	TRBV14	CASSLRTGGWETQYF	TGTGCCAGCAGCCTCCGGACAGGGGGCTGGGAGACCCAGTACTTC
TRBJ2-5	-	-	TRBV19	CASSTLGGIAAQYF	TGTGCCAGTAGCACCCTCGGCGGGATAGCGGCCCAGTACTTC